A selection of T cell receptor beta chains follows, all from one sample in a study of blood T cell repertoires in COVID-19. Data came from immunoSEQ multiplex PCR; TCRdb stores just in-frame clones and leaves some out. The sample has 60,000 to 70,000 clones, approximately 90% seen once. Material for sequencing was PBMCs or T cells enriched from blood (not recorded which). The receptors were sampled from a woman aged 35 to 49 who had recovered from COVID-19. CDR3s include the opening cysteine and the closing phenylalanine or tryptophan. A D gene is named only where the DNA matches it firmly. Size values are once, few and many counts, or a class for expanded clones, and some rows have none.

J gene: TRBJ2-2
V gene: TRBV27
clone size: -
D gene: -
CDR3 protein: CASSSHTNTGELFF
CDR3 DNA: TGTGCCAGCAGTTCACATACGAACACCGGGGAGCTGTTTTTT

J gene: TRBJ2-2
V gene: TRBV7-9
clone size: -
D gene: -
CDR3 protein: CASIPGVTAGGELFF
CDR3 DNA: TGTGCCAGCATCCCAGGGGTGACCGCGGGCGGGGAGCTGTTTTTT

J gene: TRBJ1-2
V gene: TRBV29-1
clone size: -
D gene: TRBD1
CDR3 protein: CSVSPGQGDGYTF
CDR3 DNA: TGCAGCGTCAGTCCGGGACAGGGCGATGGCTACACCTTC

J gene: TRBJ1-1
V gene: TRBV2
clone size: -
D gene: TRBD1
CDR3 protein: CASSQDRVSEAFF
CDR3 DNA: TGTGCCAGCAGTCAAGACAGGGTTAGTGAAGCTTTCTTT

J gene: TRBJ1-1
V gene: TRBV6-5
clone size: -
D gene: -
CDR3 protein: CASSYSGRGTEAFF
CDR3 DNA: TGTGCCAGCAGTTACTCAGGAAGAGGGACTGAAGCTTTCTTT

J gene: TRBJ2-6
V gene: TRBV27
clone size: -
D gene: -
CDR3 protein: CASRENGANVLTF
CDR3 DNA: TGTGCCAGTAGGGAGAACGGGGCCAACGTCCTGACTTTC

J gene: TRBJ2-6
V gene: TRBV18
clone size: -
D gene: -
CDR3 protein: CASSPTGSSGANVLTF
CDR3 DNA: TGTGCCAGCTCACCGACAGGTAGCTCTGGGGCCAACGTCCTGACTTTC

J gene: TRBJ1-1
V gene: TRBV11-3
clone size: -
D gene: -
CDR3 protein: CASRLTENTEAFF
CDR3 DNA: TGTGCCAGCAGGTTGACAGAAAACACTGAAGCTTTCTTT

J gene: TRBJ2-5
V gene: TRBV7-2
clone size: -
D gene: TRBD1
CDR3 protein: CASSSRDRGRETQYF
CDR3 DNA: TGTGCCAGCAGCTCACGGGACAGGGGAAGGGAGACCCAGTACTTC

J gene: TRBJ1-1
V gene: TRBV28
clone size: -
D gene: -
CDR3 protein: CASRDSDFPRNTEAFF
CDR3 DNA: TGTGCCAGCAGGGACAGCGACTTCCCTAGGAACACTGAAGCTTTCTTT

J gene: TRBJ2-3
V gene: TRBV9
clone size: -
D gene: TRBD2
CDR3 protein: CASSVGLAGNTQYF
CDR3 DNA: TGTGCCAGCAGCGTAGGGCTAGCGGGGAATACGCAGTATTTT

J gene: TRBJ2-2
V gene: TRBV9
clone size: -
D gene: -
CDR3 protein: CASSAMETGSPNTGELFF
CDR3 DNA: TGTGCCAGCAGCGCGATGGAAACAGGGAGCCCCAACACCGGGGAGCTGTTTTTT

J gene: TRBJ1-4
V gene: TRBV4-1
clone size: -
D gene: TRBD1
CDR3 protein: CASSQDGGGSEKLFF
CDR3 DNA: TGCGCCAGCAGCCAAGATGGAGGGGGCAGTGAAAAACTGTTTTTT

J gene: TRBJ1-2
V gene: TRBV3-1/TRBV3-2
clone size: -
D gene: -
CDR3 protein: CASSQGPTTYGYTF
CDR3 DNA: TGTGCCAGCAGCCAAGGGCCCACTACCTACGGCTACACCTTC

J gene: TRBJ1-2
V gene: TRBV5-1
clone size: -
D gene: TRBD1
CDR3 protein: CASSPRQGWDYGYTF
CDR3 DNA: TGCGCCAGCAGCCCTCGACAGGGGTGGGACTATGGCTACACCTTC

J gene: TRBJ2-2
V gene: TRBV18
clone size: -
D gene: -
CDR3 protein: CASSPWDTNTGELFF
CDR3 DNA: TGTGCCAGCTCACCCTGGGACACGAACACCGGGGAGCTGTTTTTT

J gene: TRBJ1-2
V gene: TRBV28
clone size: -
D gene: -
CDR3 protein: CASTLTQVNYGYTF
CDR3 DNA: TGTGCCAGCACCCTTACACAGGTTAACTATGGCTACACCTTC

J gene: TRBJ1-2
V gene: TRBV7-2
clone size: -
D gene: TRBD1
CDR3 protein: CASSLRQGAYGYTF
CDR3 DNA: TGTGCCAGCAGCTTACGACAGGGGGCGTATGGCTACACCTTC

J gene: TRBJ2-3
V gene: TRBV29-1
clone size: -
D gene: -
CDR3 protein: CSVAREMADTQYF
CDR3 DNA: TGCAGCGTCGCGAGGGAAATGGCAGATACGCAGTATTTT

J gene: TRBJ2-7
V gene: TRBV21-1
clone size: -
D gene: -
CDR3 protein: CASSRHYRHEQYF
CDR3 DNA: TGTGCCAGCAGCCGACATTACCGCCACGAGCAGTACTTC

J gene: TRBJ2-1
V gene: TRBV5-5
clone size: -
D gene: TRBD2
CDR3 protein: CASSLETSGVNEQFF
CDR3 DNA: TGTGCCAGCAGCTTGGAGACTAGCGGGGTCAATGAGCAGTTCTTC

J gene: TRBJ2-6
V gene: TRBV11-2
clone size: -
D gene: -
CDR3 protein: CASSLLRGFSGANVLTF
CDR3 DNA: TGTGCCAGCAGCTTACTAAGGGGGTTCTCTGGGGCCAACGTCCTGACTTTC

J gene: TRBJ1-2
V gene: TRBV18
clone size: once
D gene: TRBD1
CDR3 protein: CASSTGGQNYGYTF
CDR3 DNA: TGTGCCAGCTCAACCGGGGGACAGAACTATGGCTACACCTTC

J gene: TRBJ1-1
V gene: TRBV19
clone size: -
D gene: TRBD1
CDR3 protein: CASSILPNRGRGVVNTEAFF
CDR3 DNA: TGTGCCAGTAGTATATTACCAAACAGGGGGCGCGGTGTTGTGAACACTGAAGCTTTCTTT

J gene: TRBJ1-5
V gene: TRBV27
clone size: few
D gene: -
CDR3 protein: CASSLRGPQPQHF
CDR3 DNA: TGTGCCAGCAGTTTAAGAGGGCCCCAGCCCCAGCATTTT

J gene: TRBJ2-3
V gene: TRBV9
clone size: -
D gene: TRBD2
CDR3 protein: CASSVGSGPAGTQYF
CDR3 DNA: TGTGCCAGCAGCGTTGGTAGCGGGCCAGCGGGTACGCAGTATTTT

J gene: TRBJ1-2
V gene: TRBV18
clone size: -
D gene: TRBD1
CDR3 protein: CASSHETGVGYTF
CDR3 DNA: TGTGCCAGCTCACACGAGACAGGGGTTGGCTACACCTTC

J gene: TRBJ2-7
V gene: TRBV5-1
clone size: -
D gene: -
CDR3 protein: CASSLGQSYEQYF
CDR3 DNA: TGCGCCAGCAGCTTGGGGCAGTCCTACGAGCAGTACTTC

J gene: TRBJ2-1
V gene: TRBV9
clone size: -
D gene: -
CDR3 protein: CATQGSRSLF
CDR3 DNA: TGTGCCACTCAGGGATCTCGCTCGCTCTTC